A single sample is the source of the 2 T cell receptor beta chains below, sequenced in a study of CD8+CD57+ T cells in acquired aplastic anemia. Profiles of TCR beta VDJ and CDR3 were generated from a genomic DNA template. Via MiXCR, TCRdb re-called the reads, giving one row per CDR3 protein. This table has a few hundred thousand distinct CDR3 sequences, roughly 57% appearing once. Material for sequencing was sorted CD4+, CD8+, or CD8+CD57+ T cells (not recorded which) from PBMCs. The receptor set was obtained from a human donor in good health.

Turning to this clonotype: An end of the junction differs from the germline gene, which may be a read error. This CDR3 reads CASSQGVLRDSQRPGYTF. For the CDR3, the DNA is TGCGCCAGCAGCCAAGGGGTTCTCCGGGACAGTCAACGGCCGGGCTACACCTTC. This chain links TRBV2 with TRBJ1-2; 7 bases align to TRBD1. The CDR3 covers 18 residues. CDR1 is SNHLY and CDR2 is FYNNEI in the germline V gene.

This clonotype has a count of ten or more. The rearrangement uses TRBV6-1 and TRBJ2-7; no definite D call. Germline V lookup: CDR1 MNHNS, CDR2 SASEGT. The CDR3 covers 14 residues. Deletions cut 0 bases from V and 4 bases from J, with 10 bases between. CDR3 sequence: CASSEALVGYEQYF. CDR3 bases: TGTGCCAGCAGTGAAGCGCTGGTGGGTTACGAGCAGTACTTC.